This paragraph covers one T cell receptor (beta chain) sequence. The antigen is unknown. Sequenced by immunoSEQ multiplex PCR; TCRdb stores in-frame clones only, minus some. The sample shows more than 30,000 clones, around 89% of them seen only once. This entry comes from a study of OX40 agonist ivuxolimab in advanced cancers. Findings of the study overall: Researchers report that CD8+ T cells had, on average, more expanded clones than CD4+.

Per germline, CDR1 KGHSH and CDR2 LQKENI. V dropped 3 bases and J dropped 4 bases, with 12 bases sitting between them. There are 15 residues in the CDR3. The sequence was collected from an adult with an advanced solid tumor such as melanoma, head and neck, liver or kidney cancer. Sequenced material: CD4+ or CD8+ T cells sorted from blood, taken in a trial of the OX40 agonist ivuxolimab. The chain has TRBV18 and TRBJ1-4; possible D gene TRBD1, 5 bases. This CDR3 reads CASSPIGTYNEKLFF. The CDR3 nucleotides read TGTGCCAGCTCACCGATCGGGACGTATAATGAAAAACTGTTTTTT.